The clone carrying this TCR beta chain was counted between two and nine times. The entry originates in a study of blood T cells in healthy people across ages. The use of a sample-barcoded 5' primer and a J-beta primer mix characterized a second PCR of roughly 6 to 11 cycles. TCRdb reanalysed the 5' RACE reads using MiXCR and keeps one entry per CDR3 protein. The profile shows approximately 800,000 distinct CDR3 sequences, about 56% of them singletons. Germline V lookup: CDR1 SEHNR, CDR2 FQNEAQ (reference sequence). The CDR3 covers 15 residues. V gave up 5 bases and J gave up 4 bases; unmatched junction bases: 6. The study isolated at least 6.5 million PBMCs from each sample.

The sequenced material came from blood. The chain links TRBV7-9 to TRBJ1-2; 11 bases align to TRBD1. The source is a man aged 35-49 years in good health. The CDR3 DNA is TGTGCCAGCAGCCGGGGACAGGGGGAAGGCTATGGCTACACCTTC. It specifies CASSRGQGEGYGYTF. The full variable domain, rest sourced from reference TRBV7-9 and TRBJ1-2, is DTGVSQNPRHKITKRGQNVTFRCDPISEHNRLYWYRQTLGQGPEFLTYFQNEAQLEKSRLLSDRFSAERPKGSFSTLEIQRTEQGDSAMYLCASSRGQGEGYGYTFGSGTRLTVV.